This T cell receptor beta chain was captured by sequencing in a study of response to subunit inactivated influenza vaccine. Using its own MiXCR run on the RT-PCR reads, TCRdb lists one record per CDR3 protein. The table has roughly 160,000 distinct CDR3 sequences, around 10% seen once. This clonotype was seen more than once but under ten times. V gave up 6 bases and J gave up 0 bases, with 6 bases separating them. Germline-derived CDR1 and CDR2 are MNHEY and SVGEGT. This CDR3 region has 14 residues. The sample in question was CD8+ T cells sorted from PBMCs, obtained roughly 24 months after vaccination. The rearrangement joins TRBV6-2 or TRBV6-3 to TRBJ2-6; D unresolved. This clonotype was obtained from a man between 50 and 75 years old who received an inactivated influenza vaccine. The CDR3 spells CASSRLSGANVLTF. In DNA form, the CDR3 reads TGTGCCAGCAGCCGACTCTCTGGGGCCAACGTCCTGACTTTC.